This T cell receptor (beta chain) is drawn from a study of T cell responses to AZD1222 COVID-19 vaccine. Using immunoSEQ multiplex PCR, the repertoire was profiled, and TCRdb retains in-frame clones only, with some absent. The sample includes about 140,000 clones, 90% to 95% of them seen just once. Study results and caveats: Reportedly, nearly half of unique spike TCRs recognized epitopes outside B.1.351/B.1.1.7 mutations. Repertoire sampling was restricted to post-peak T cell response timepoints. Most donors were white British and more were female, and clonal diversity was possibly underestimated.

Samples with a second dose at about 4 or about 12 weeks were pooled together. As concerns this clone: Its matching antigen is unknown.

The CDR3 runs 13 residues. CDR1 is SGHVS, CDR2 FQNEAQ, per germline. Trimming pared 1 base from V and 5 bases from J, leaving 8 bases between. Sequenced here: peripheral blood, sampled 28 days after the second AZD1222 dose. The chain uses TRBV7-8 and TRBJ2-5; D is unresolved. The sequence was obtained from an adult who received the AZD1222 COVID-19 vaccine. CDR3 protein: CASSLGVLETQYF. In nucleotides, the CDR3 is TGTGCCAGCAGCTTAGGGGTGTTGGAGACCCAGTACTTC.